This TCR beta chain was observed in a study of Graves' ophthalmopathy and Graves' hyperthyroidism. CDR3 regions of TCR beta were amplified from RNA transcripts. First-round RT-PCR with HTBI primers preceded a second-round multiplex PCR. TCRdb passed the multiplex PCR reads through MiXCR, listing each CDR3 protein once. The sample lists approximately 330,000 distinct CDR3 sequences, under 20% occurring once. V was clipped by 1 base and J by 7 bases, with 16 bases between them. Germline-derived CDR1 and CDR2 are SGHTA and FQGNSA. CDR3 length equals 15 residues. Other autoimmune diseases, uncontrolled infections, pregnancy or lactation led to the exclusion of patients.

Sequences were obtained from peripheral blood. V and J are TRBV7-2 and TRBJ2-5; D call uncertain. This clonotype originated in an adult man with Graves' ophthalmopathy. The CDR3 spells CASSLESRPRATQYF. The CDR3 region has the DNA TGTGCCAGCAGCTTAGAGTCCAGGCCAAGAGCGACCCAGTACTTC.